These 15 T cell receptor beta chains came from one sample sequenced in a study of response to subunit inactivated influenza vaccine. TCRdb used MiXCR to reprocess the RT-PCR reads, holding one entry per CDR3 protein. Of under 200,000 distinct CDR3 sequences in the sample, roughly a tenth were seen once. The sequences come from non-naive T cells sorted from PBMCs, collected about 6 weeks after vaccination. These receptors all come from a man aged 45-60 years who received an inactivated influenza vaccine.

This clonotype was seen repeatedly, ten times or more. The rearrangement uses TRBV11-2 and TRBJ2-1; no clear D gene. The CDR3 spans 11 residues. Trimming removed 5 bases at V and 5 bases at J, with 4 bases between. Germline V gene lookup returns CDR1 SGHAT and CDR2 FQNNGV. The CDR3 region is CASSPHNEQFF. CDR3 sequence (DNA): TGTGCCAGCAGCCCCCACAATGAGCAGTTCTTC. Full variable domain (missing parts from reference TRBV11-2 and TRBJ2-1): EAGVAQSPRYKIIEKRQSVAFWCNPISGHATLYWYQQILGQGPKLLIQFQNNGVVDDSQLPKDRFSAERLKGVDSTLKIQPAKLEDSAVYLCASSPHNEQFFGPGTRLTVL.

This clonotype was counted between two and nine times. This chain uses TRBV10-3 with TRBJ1-5; D is perhaps TRBD1 (5 bases). Germline loops: CDR1 ENHRY, CDR2 SYGVKD. Deletions cut 3 bases from V and 5 bases from J, with 8 bases between. The CDR3 sequence is 13 residues long. In DNA form, the CDR3 reads TGTGCCATCAGTGATCGGGGGGATCAGCCCCAGCATTTT. Translated: CAISDRGDQPQHF.

This clonotype was observed at least ten times. V is TRBV7-9 and J is TRBJ1-5; D is undetermined. V dropped 4 bases and J dropped 5 bases, with 12 bases sitting between them. Germline-derived CDR1 and CDR2 are SEHNR and FQNEAQ (reference sequence). There are 14 residues in the CDR3. CDR3 sequence reads: CASSSIGVYQPQHF. CDR3 nucleotides: TGTGCCAGCAGCTCGATTGGGGTATATCAGCCCCAGCATTTT.

This clonotype was observed a handful of times. A much larger clone lies one base from this, so it may be a read error. CDR3 in DNA: TGTGCCAGCAGTGACAGGGATGGGGAGCTGTTTTTT. It codes for CASSDRDGELFF. The chain couples TRBV6-5 to TRBJ2-2, with 7 bases that match TRBD1. CDR3 length: 12 residues. Looked up from germline, CDR1 is MNHEY and CDR2 is SVGAGI. V was pared by 5 bases and J by 8 bases, with 2 bases of the junction left unmatched.

The chain employs TRBV30 and TRBJ2-2; D might be TRBD2 (7 bases). The CDR3 is 15 amino acids. The ends were cut back, 5 bases at V and 4 bases at J, with 17 bases in the middle. Looked up from germline, CDR1 is GTSNPN and CDR2 is SVGIG (reference sequence). In DNA, the CDR3 is TGTGCCTGGGTTCACGGGGGGCTGGGCACCGGGGAGCTGTTTTTT. Residues: CAWVHGGLGTGELFF.

The chain links TRBV4-2 to TRBJ2-6, with 7 bases fitting TRBD1. V gave up 4 bases and J gave up 0 bases; unmatched junction bases: 3. CDR3 length: 16 residues. Germline assignment: CDR1 LGHNA and CDR2 YNFKEQ. This chain's CDR3 is CASSPGDSSGANVLTF. DNA for the CDR3: TGTGCCAGCAGCCCCGGGGACAGCTCTGGGGCCAACGTCCTGACTTTC.

This clonotype was detected only a few times. The chain combines TRBV6-5 with TRBJ1-5; weak D call: TRBD1 (6 bases). The germline CDR1 and CDR2 sequences are MNHEY and SVGAGI. V lost 2 bases and J lost 4, with 18 bases in between. This CDR3 contains 17 residues. Written as DNA, the CDR3 is TGTGCCAGCAGTTACCCCCCCCGGGGGCGGGTGAATCAGCCCCAGCATTTT. Its translation: CASSYPPRGRVNQPQHF.

This chain uses TRBV7-9 with TRBJ2-4, with no clear D. Trimming removed 10 bases from V and 2 bases from J, with 18 bases in between. The length of the CDR3 is 15 residues. Germline V gene data show CDR1 as SEHNR and CDR2 as FQNEAQ (reference sequence). The CDR3 bases are TGTGCCACCCCCCAAGGCCCAGTTTCCAAAAACATTCAGTACTTC. As protein: CATPQGPVSKNIQYF.

This clonotype was recorded many times. The rearrangement uses TRBV6-5 and TRBJ1-2; perhaps TRBD1 as D (5 bases). Trimming cost V 2 bases and J 7 bases, with 11 bases left between them. Germline V gives CDR1 MNHEY, CDR2 SVGAGI. This CDR3 spans 13 amino acids. CDR3 amino acids: CASSYLKTAGYTF. Written as DNA, the CDR3 is TGTGCCAGCAGTTACCTTAAGACAGCTGGCTACACCTTC.

This clonotype was counted only a few times. The V call is TRBV2, the J call TRBJ2-1; D is undetermined. There are 13 residues in the CDR3. The V end lost 8 bases, the J end lost 0 bases, and 8 bases lay between the germline ends. The germline CDR1 and CDR2 sequences are SNHLY and FYNNEI. The CDR3 protein is CASLRDSYNEQFF. The DNA of the CDR3 is TGTGCCAGCCTTAGGGACTCCTACAATGAGCAGTTCTTC.

This clonotype was observed a handful of times. This chain joins TRBV18 and TRBJ2-3; unclear D gene. Trimming removed 2 bases from V and 1 base from J, with 4 bases in between. The CDR3 is 13 amino acids. Germline lookup yields CDR1 KGHSH and CDR2 LQKENI. The CDR3 reads CASSPSRTDTQYF. In DNA form, the CDR3 reads TGTGCCAGCTCACCATCTCGCACAGATACGCAGTATTTT.

There are many counts of this clonotype. The CDR3: CASSSRKRGQGETQYF. The DNA of the CDR3 is TGCGCCAGCAGCAGTCGGAAGCGGGGGCAGGGAGAGACCCAGTACTTC. V is TRBV5-1 and J is TRBJ2-5, with 8 bases lining up with TRBD2. The trim removed 4 bases at V and 4 bases at J, leaving 12 bases unmatched. The CDR3 length is 16 residues. Germline CDR1 and CDR2: SGHRS and YFSETQ.

This clonotype has only a few counts. V gene TRBV5-1 combines with J gene TRBJ2-1, with TRBD2 identical over 10 bases. The CDR3 sequence is 15 residues long. In germline, CDR1 is SGHRS, CDR2 YFSETQ. After removal of 3 bases from V and 10 bases from J, the junction contained 10 bases not matched to a gene. CDR3 bases: TGCGCCAGCAGCTCCAATCCCGGGACTAGCGCCGAGCAGTTCTTC. Translation: CASSSNPGTSAEQFF.

The chain uses TRBV6-1 and TRBJ1-1; perhaps TRBD1 as D (5 bases). V was pared by 7 bases and J by 7 bases, with 10 bases between. Per the germline V gene, CDR1 is MNHNS and CDR2 is SASEGT. The CDR3 runs to 11 residues. The CDR3 loop reads CASTYRNEAFF. CDR3 nucleotide sequence: TGTGCCAGCACGTACAGGAATGAAGCTTTCTTT.

This chain joins TRBV7-8 and TRBJ2-7, with D perhaps TRBD1 (6 bases). The V and J ends lost 1 base and 3 bases respectively, with 10 bases between them. Germline loops: CDR1 SGHVS, CDR2 FQNEAQ. This CDR3 has 14 residues. The CDR3 loop is CASSLEGRGYEQYF. The CDR3 DNA reads TGTGCCAGCAGCTTAGAGGGCAGGGGCTACGAGCAGTACTTC. The entire variable domain, with the rest obtained from reference TRBV7-8 and TRBJ2-7, is as follows: GAGVSQSPRYKVAKRGQDVALRCDPISGHVSLFWYQQALGQGPEFLTYFQNEAQLDKSGLPSDRFFAERPEGSVSTLKIQRTQQEDSAVYLCASSLEGRGYEQYFGPGTRLTVT.